These 26 T cell receptor beta chains originate from one sample sequenced in a study of blood T cell repertoires in COVID-19. Clones were sequenced by immunoSEQ multiplex PCR, and TCRdb holds only the in-frame ones, with some missing. The data hold 250,000 to 350,000 clones, with approximately 92% observed a single time. Sequencing was performed on PBMCs or T cells enriched from blood (not recorded which). These receptors were taken from a young woman who had recovered from COVID-19.

Concerning this clone itself: Other nucleotide sequences in the sample specify the same CDR3. V is TRBV19 and J is TRBJ1-5; a weak D match, TRBD1 (6 bases). Trimming stripped 6 bases from V and 0 bases from J, with 12 bases between. The CDR3 spans 15 residues. Germline loops: CDR1 LNHDA, CDR2 SQIVND (reference sequence). CDR3 bases: TGTGCCAGTAGCCCTGACAGGATTAGCAATCAGCCCCAGCATTTT. Protein sequence: CASSPDRISNQPQHF.

J is TRBJ1-2 and V is TRBV28; the D gene is possibly TRBD1 (5 bases). V gave up 3 bases and J gave up 8 bases, with 16 bases separating them. Per the germline V gene, CDR1 is MDHEN and CDR2 is SYDVKM. The CDR3 is 14 amino acids. CDR3 region: CASSLPTASDGYTF. CDR3 sequence (DNA): TGTGCCAGCAGTTTGCCGACAGCCTCGGACGGCTACACCTTC.

This clone was counted between two and nine times. The chain combines TRBV5-1 with TRBJ2-5; 8 bases line up with TRBD2. The CDR3 length is 15 residues. V lost 4 bases, J lost 2 bases, and 7 bases stayed unmatched. The V gene's germline CDR1 is SGHRS and CDR2 YFSETQ. CDR3 in amino acids: CASSALTGGQETQYF. CDR3 coding DNA: TGCGCCAGCAGCGCGCTTACGGGGGGGCAAGAGACCCAGTACTTC.

The genes are TRBV30 and TRBJ2-7, with 7 bases aligning to TRBD1. The CDR3 runs to 12 residues. Germline V gene data show CDR1 as GTSNPN and CDR2 as SVGIG (reference sequence). After removal of 7 bases from V and 0 bases from J, the junction contained 3 bases not matched to a gene. Written as DNA, the CDR3 is TGTGCCTTCCGGGACAGCTCCTACGAGCAGTACTTC. It codes for CAFRDSSYEQYF.

The chain carries TRBV12-3 or TRBV12-4 and TRBJ1-6; no definite D call. The CDR3 has 13 amino acids. Trimming stripped 7 bases from V and 10 bases from J, with 14 bases between. CDR3 region: CASTREGRSPLHF. The CDR3 DNA reads TGTGCCAGCACAAGGGAGGGAAGATCACCCCTCCACTTT.

The chain links TRBV9 to TRBJ2-1; 12 nucleotides agree with TRBD1. This CDR3 is 17 amino acids long. The germline CDR1 and CDR2 sequences are SGDLS and YYNGEE. V lost 4 bases and J lost 1; bases outside the gene matches: 6. The CDR3 DNA sequence: TGTGCCAGCAGCTTAGGGACAGGGGGCTTGTCCTACAATGAGCAGTTCTTC. It specifies CASSLGTGGLSYNEQFF.

This chain joins TRBV6-5 and TRBJ2-5, with 11 bases fitting TRBD2. The germline CDR1 and CDR2 sequences are MNHEY and SVGAGI. V shed 6 bases, J shed 13 bases, and the junction held 16 bases outside the gene matches. The CDR3 extends over 15 amino acids. The CDR3 is CASSPSFSGGASLYF. The CDR3 bases are TGTGCCAGCAGCCCCTCGTTTAGCGGGGGGGCATCATTGTACTTC.

The rearrangement joins TRBV28 to TRBJ1-1; TRBD1 aligns across 7 bases. Germline CDR1 MDHEN, CDR2 SYDVKM. The CDR3 has 16 amino acids. Trimming at V came to 7 bases and at J to 0 bases, leaving 11 bases not matched to a gene. CDR3 DNA: TGTGCCAGCACCAACGACAGGGAAATTATGAACACTGAAGCTTTCTTT. This encodes CASTNDREIMNTEAFF.

This clone showed up just a few times. J is TRBJ1-2 and V is TRBV7-6, with D hard to call. Trimming stripped 1 base from V and 2 bases from J, with 8 bases between. The germline V gene encodes CDR1 SGHVS and CDR2 FNYEAQ. The CDR3 extends over 14 amino acids. The CDR3 DNA reads as TGTGCCAGCAGCTTAGAGCCGGGGAACTATGGCTACACCTTC. Residues: CASSLEPGNYGYTF.

This clone occurred a few times. The chain is built from TRBV5-1 and TRBJ1-2; 7 bases line up with TRBD1. The CDR3 loop spans 14 amino acids. The V segment lost 0 bases and the J segment 8 bases; nucleotides outside the gene matches: 7. CDR1 SGHRS and CDR2 YFSETQ come from the germline V gene. CDR3 sequence (DNA): TGCGCCAGCAGCTTGGGGGACAGCGTACGGGGCTACACCTTC. This codes for CASSLGDSVRGYTF.

V is TRBV18 and J is TRBJ1-1; D remains unclear. Germline values: CDR1 KGHSH, CDR2 LQKENI. CDR3 size: 13 residues. V lost 3 bases and J lost 6, with 11 bases in between. As DNA, the CDR3 is TGTGCCAGCTCACCGCGGGATTACTCTGAAGCTTTCTTT. Its translation: CASSPRDYSEAFF.

The sample holds many counts of this clone. The V call is TRBV6-4, the J call TRBJ2-2; D is uncertain. The V end was cut by 4 bases, the J end by 0 bases, with 6 bases between. CDR1 is MRHNA, CDR2 SNTAGT, per germline. The CDR3 sequence is 14 residues long. The CDR3 loop reads CASSGQSNTGELFF. DNA of the CDR3: TGTGCCAGCAGTGGGCAATCGAACACCGGGGAGCTGTTTTTT.

The gene calls are TRBV7-8 and TRBJ1-5, with 8 bases matching TRBD1. The V and J ends lost 0 bases and 1 base, in that order; junction bases with no gene match: 8. The CDR3 loop spans 18 amino acids. Germline CDR1 SGHVS, CDR2 FQNEAQ. For the CDR3, the DNA is TGTGCCAGCAGCTTAGCGCGGACAGGGTCTGTCAGCAATCAGCCCCAGCATTTT. Translated: CASSLARTGSVSNQPQHF.

The J gene is TRBJ2-7, the V gene TRBV21-1; TRBD2, as called in the table, went unchecked against the DNA. TRBV21-1 is flagged as a pseudogene. CDR3 length: 16 residues. The CDR3 region has the DNA TGTGCCAGCAGCCCTCCTCCGGGGGACTCCCTGAACGAGCAGTACTTC. Protein sequence: CASSPPPGDSLNEQYF.

The chain has TRBV6-5 and TRBJ2-2; TRBD2 matches 9 bases. The CDR3 runs 15 residues. In germline, CDR1 is MNHEY, CDR2 SVGAGI. The V gene end was trimmed by 6 bases and the J gene end by 6 bases; junction bases not matched to a gene: 8. The CDR3 region is CASSRSGGRSGELFF. CDR3 bases: TGTGCCAGCAGCCGAAGCGGGGGGCGATCCGGGGAGCTGTTTTTT.

The chain has TRBV5-5 and TRBJ2-1; a weak D match, TRBD1 (5 bases). This CDR3 spans 13 amino acids. Germline V gives CDR1 SGHKS, CDR2 YYEKEE (reference sequence). V shed 1 base and J shed 9 bases, with 11 bases lying between them. CDR3 protein: CASSLWQGSEQFF. CDR3 DNA sequence: TGTGCCAGCAGCTTGTGGCAGGGAAGTGAGCAGTTCTTC.

V gene TRBV29-1 combines with J gene TRBJ1-4; D uncertain. The CDR3 covers 11 residues. The germline V gene encodes CDR1 SQVTM and CDR2 ANQGSEA. CDR3 in amino acids: CTGETNEKLFF. CDR3 sequence (DNA): TGCACGGGTGAGACTAATGAAAAACTGTTTTTT. Supplemented by reference TRBV29-1 and TRBJ1-4, the full variable domain reads SAVISQKPSRDICQRGTSLTIQCQVDSQVTMMFWYRQQPGQSLTLIATANQGSEATYESGFVIDKFPISRPNLTFSTLTVSNMSPEDSSIYLCTGETNEKLFFGSGTQLSVL.

This sequence joins TRBV5-1 and TRBJ2-5; 10 positions match TRBD2. Germline loops: CDR1 SGHRS, CDR2 YFSETQ. The V and J ends lost 4 bases and 5 bases, in that order; junction bases with no gene match: 8. This CDR3 is 15 amino acids long. The chain's CDR3 is CASSGERGGRETQYF. CDR3 DNA: TGCGCCAGCAGCGGGGAGCGGGGGGGCCGGGAGACCCAGTACTTC.

On this clone itself: The identical CDR3 is also encoded by other nucleotide sequences in the sample. CDR3 amino acids: CASSLAGYGNTIYF. The CDR3 coding sequence is TGCGCCAGCAGCTTGGCCGGGTACGGAAACACCATATATTTT. V usage is TRBV5-1 and J usage is TRBJ1-3, with no clear D. The germline V gene encodes CDR1 SGHRS and CDR2 YFSETQ. CDR3 size: 14 residues. V lost 0 bases to trimming and J lost 4 bases, with 8 bases between them.

Details on this clone: Additional DNA sequences in this sample encode the identical CDR3. The chain recombines TRBV29-1 with TRBJ1-2, with D hard to call. Trimming took 4 bases from V and 2 from J, leaving 8 bases between them. This CDR3 is built from 12 residues. The germline CDR1 and CDR2 sequences are SQVTM and ANQGSEA. CDR3 sequence: CSVVAGNYGYTF. The CDR3 nucleotides are TGCAGCGTTGTGGCAGGAAACTATGGCTACACCTTC.

The chain is built from TRBV9 and TRBJ2-1; 11 bases are shared with TRBD2. Losses at the gene ends were 4 bases for V and 6 bases for J; bases not matched to a gene: 6. The CDR3 has 15 residues. CDR1 SGDLS and CDR2 YYNGEE come from the germline V gene. The CDR3: CASSSGTSGFNEQFF. The DNA of the CDR3 is TGTGCCAGCAGCTCCGGGACTAGCGGCTTCAATGAGCAGTTCTTC. Full variable domain (rest looked up from reference TRBV9 and TRBJ2-1): DSGVTQTPKHLITATGQRVTLRCSPRSGDLSVYWYQQSLDQGLQFLIQYYNGEERAKGNILERFSAQQFPDLHSELNLSSLELGDSALYFCASSSGTSGFNEQFFGPGTRLTVL.

This chain joins TRBV5-1 and TRBJ1-2; 7 nucleotides line up with TRBD1. The CDR3 has 13 residues. CDR1 is SGHRS and CDR2 is YFSETQ in the germline V gene. The V gene end was trimmed by 4 bases and the J gene end by 7 bases; junction bases not matched to a gene: 7. CDR3 protein: CASSIEGAGGYTF. In nucleotides, the CDR3 is TGCGCCAGCAGCATCGAGGGGGCAGGTGGCTACACCTTC. Together with reference TRBV5-1 and TRBJ1-2, the CDR3 gives the full variable domain: KAGVTQTPRYLIKTRGQQVTLSCSPISGHRSVSWYQQTPGQGLQFLFEYFSETQRNKGNFPGRFSGRQFSNSRSEMNVSTLELGDSALYLCASSIEGAGGYTFGSGTRLTVV.

This clone has a single count. V gene TRBV3-1 (or the pseudogene TRBV3-2) combines with J gene TRBJ2-5; TRBD2 might be the D (6 bases). CDR1 and CDR2 (germline): LGHDT, YNNKEL (reference sequence). The V and J ends lost 3 bases and 0 bases respectively, with 14 bases between them. This CDR3 is 16 amino acids long. Here the CDR3 reads CASSQSSSGHQETQYF. CDR3 nucleotides: TGTGCCAGCAGCCAGTCGAGTAGCGGCCACCAAGAGACCCAGTACTTC.

The chain is built from TRBV28 and TRBJ2-5, with 8 bases fitting TRBD2. Germline V gene data show CDR1 as MDHEN and CDR2 as SYDVKM. The CDR3 sequence is 15 residues long. V lost 6 bases and J lost 7; bases outside the gene matches: 13. The CDR3 nucleotides are TGTGCCAGCAGCACGAATACCGGGACTAGTCCGACCCAGTACTTC. Translation gives CASSTNTGTSPTQYF.

The chain is built from TRBV4-1 and TRBJ1-2; 7 nucleotides match TRBD1. V shed 1 base, J shed 0 bases, and the junction held 8 bases outside the gene matches. The CDR3 length is 17 residues. CDR1 is MGHRA, CDR2 YSYEKL, per germline. The CDR3 spells CASSQAQGGPPNYGYTF. The CDR3 DNA follows: TGCGCCAGCAGCCAAGCCCAGGGGGGCCCCCCTAACTATGGCTACACCTTC.

The V gene is TRBV25-1, the J gene TRBJ2-7, with D possibly TRBD2 on 8 matching bases. This CDR3 is 16 amino acids long. Trimming shortened V by 7 bases and J by 0 bases, and 19 bases separated the two germline ends. Germline loops: CDR1 MGHDK, CDR2 SYGVNS. The CDR3 DNA reads as TGTGCCAGCACCCAGGGGGTAGCGGGGTCCTCCTACGAGCAGTACTTC. Encoded protein: CASTQGVAGSSYEQYF.